This TCR beta chain is from a study of blood T cell repertoires in COVID-19. Looking at the study overall: Specimens from acute and convalescent COVID-19 originated in the United States, Italy and Spain. T cells, B-cell-depleted T cells, or PBMCs provided the cDNA or gDNA that served as material.

In the original workflow: Counts of nucleated cells, estimated from reference gene primer amplification, were obtained. The protocol was immunoSEQ multiplex PCR, while the TCRdb copy is restricted to in-frame clones and leaves out a portion. V, J and clone size are taken as reported in that table, and D and trimming were inferred from the DNA itself. This table has roughly 160,000 clones, more than 75% appearing once. This CDR3 has 15 amino acids. V gave up 3 bases and J gave up 0 bases, with 11 bases separating them. Germline CDR1 is SGHVS and CDR2 is FQNEAQ. The source of this sequence is a man aged 45-60 years who had recovered from COVID-19. Sequences were obtained from peripheral blood. The chain is built from TRBV7-8 and TRBJ1-1; D possibly corresponds to TRBD1 (6 bases). As DNA, the CDR3 is TGTGCCAGCAGCTTCCAGGGGATCTTGAACACTGAAGCTTTCTTT. Translating gives CASSFQGILNTEAFF.